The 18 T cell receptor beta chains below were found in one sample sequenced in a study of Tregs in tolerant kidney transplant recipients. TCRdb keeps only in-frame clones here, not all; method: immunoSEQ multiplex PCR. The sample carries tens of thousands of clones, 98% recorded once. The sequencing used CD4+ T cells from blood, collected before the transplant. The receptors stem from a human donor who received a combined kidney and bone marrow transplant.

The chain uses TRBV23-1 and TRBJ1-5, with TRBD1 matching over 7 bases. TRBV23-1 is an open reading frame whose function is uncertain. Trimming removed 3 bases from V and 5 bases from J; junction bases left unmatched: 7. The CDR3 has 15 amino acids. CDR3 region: CASSQGQRGYQPQHF. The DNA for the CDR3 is TGCGCCAGCAGTCAGGGACAGAGGGGTTATCAGCCCCAGCATTTT.

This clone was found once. The chain's CDR3 is CASSQTPSQDYGYTF. The CDR3 nucleotides read TGTGCCAGCAGCCAAACGCCATCACAAGATTATGGCTACACCTTC. V gene TRBV14 combines with J gene TRBJ1-2; D unresolved. Germline V CDR1 and CDR2: SGHDN, FVKESK. The CDR3 runs 15 residues. The V end was cut by 2 bases, the J end by 5 bases, with 15 bases between. Combining the CDR3 with reference TRBV14 and TRBJ1-2 gives the whole variable domain EAGVTQFPSHSVIEKGQTVTLRCDPISGHDNLYWYRRVMGKEIKFLLHFVKESKQDESGMPNNRFLAERTGGTYSTLKVQPAELEDSGVYFCASSQTPSQDYGYTFGSGTRLTVV.

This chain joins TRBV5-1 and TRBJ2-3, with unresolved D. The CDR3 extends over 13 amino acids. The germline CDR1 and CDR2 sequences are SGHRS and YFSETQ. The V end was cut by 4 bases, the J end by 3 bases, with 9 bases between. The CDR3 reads CASSRDPTDTQYF. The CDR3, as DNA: TGCGCCAGCAGCCGCGATCCGACAGATACGCAGTATTTT.

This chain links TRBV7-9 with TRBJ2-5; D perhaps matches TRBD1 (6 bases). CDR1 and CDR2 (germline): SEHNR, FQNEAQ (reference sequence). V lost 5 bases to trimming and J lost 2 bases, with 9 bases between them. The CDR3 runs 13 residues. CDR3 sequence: CASSKTGQETQYF. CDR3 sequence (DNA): TGTGCCAGCAGCAAGACAGGTCAAGAGACCCAGTACTTC.

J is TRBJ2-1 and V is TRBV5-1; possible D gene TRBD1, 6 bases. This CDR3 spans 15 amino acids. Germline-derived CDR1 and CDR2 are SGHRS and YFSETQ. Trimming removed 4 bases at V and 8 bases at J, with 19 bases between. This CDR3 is CASSGGLSSGHEQFF. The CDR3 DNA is TGCGCCAGCAGCGGGGGCCTTAGCTCCGGTCATGAGCAGTTCTTC.

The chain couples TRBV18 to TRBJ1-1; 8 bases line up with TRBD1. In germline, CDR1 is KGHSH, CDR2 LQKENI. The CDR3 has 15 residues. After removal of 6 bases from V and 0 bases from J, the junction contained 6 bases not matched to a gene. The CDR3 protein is CASSPGQGMNTEAFF. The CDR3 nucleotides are TGTGCCAGCTCGCCCGGACAGGGAATGAACACTGAAGCTTTCTTT.

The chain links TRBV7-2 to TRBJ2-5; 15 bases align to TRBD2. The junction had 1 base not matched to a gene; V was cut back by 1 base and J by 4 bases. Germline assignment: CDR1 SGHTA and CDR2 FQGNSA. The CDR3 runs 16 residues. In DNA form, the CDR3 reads TGTGCCAGCAGCTTAGTGGGACTAGCGGGGGGAGAGACCCAGTACTTC. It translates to CASSLVGLAGGETQYF.

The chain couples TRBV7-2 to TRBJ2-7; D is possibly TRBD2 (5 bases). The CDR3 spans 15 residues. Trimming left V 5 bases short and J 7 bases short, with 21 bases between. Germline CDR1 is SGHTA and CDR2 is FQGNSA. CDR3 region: CASSPRRIPLGEQYF. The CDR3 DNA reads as TGTGCCAGCAGCCCAAGGAGGATTCCTTTGGGGGAGCAGTACTTC.

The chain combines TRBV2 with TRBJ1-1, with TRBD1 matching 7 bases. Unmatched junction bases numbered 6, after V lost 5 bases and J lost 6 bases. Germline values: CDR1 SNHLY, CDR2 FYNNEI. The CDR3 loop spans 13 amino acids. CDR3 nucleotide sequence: TGTGCCAGCAGTTACAGACAGGGATCTGAAGCTTTCTTT. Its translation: CASSYRQGSEAFF.

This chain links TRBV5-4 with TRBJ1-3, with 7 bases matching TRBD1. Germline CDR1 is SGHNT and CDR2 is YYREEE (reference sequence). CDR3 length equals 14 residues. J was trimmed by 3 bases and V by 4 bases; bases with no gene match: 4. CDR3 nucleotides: TGTGCCAGCAGCCGACAGGGAGTTGGAAACACCATATATTTT. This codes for CASSRQGVGNTIYF.

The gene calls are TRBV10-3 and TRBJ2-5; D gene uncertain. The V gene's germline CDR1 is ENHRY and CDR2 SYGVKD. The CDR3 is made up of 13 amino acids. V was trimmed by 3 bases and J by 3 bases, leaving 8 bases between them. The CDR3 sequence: CAISEGAEETQYF. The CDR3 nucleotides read TGTGCCATCAGTGAAGGAGCAGAAGAGACCCAGTACTTC.

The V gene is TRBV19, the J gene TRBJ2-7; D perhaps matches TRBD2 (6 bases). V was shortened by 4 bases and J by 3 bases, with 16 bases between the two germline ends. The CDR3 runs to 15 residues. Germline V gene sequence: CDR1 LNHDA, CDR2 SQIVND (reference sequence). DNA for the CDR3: TGTGCCAGTAGTACCCAGGGTGGAGGGGTCTACGAGCAGTACTTC. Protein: CASSTQGGGVYEQYF.

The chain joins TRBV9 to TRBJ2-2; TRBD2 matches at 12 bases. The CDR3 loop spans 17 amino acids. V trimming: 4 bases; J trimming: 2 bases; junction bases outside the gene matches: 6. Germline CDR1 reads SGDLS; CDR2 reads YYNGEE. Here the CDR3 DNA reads TGTGCCAGCAGCTCGACTAGCGGGAGAGTAAACACCGGGGAGCTGTTTTTT. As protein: CASSSTSGRVNTGELFF.

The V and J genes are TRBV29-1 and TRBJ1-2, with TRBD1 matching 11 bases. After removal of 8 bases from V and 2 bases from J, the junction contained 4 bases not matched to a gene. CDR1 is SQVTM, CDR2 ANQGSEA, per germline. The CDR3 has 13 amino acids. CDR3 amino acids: CSIRTGGNYGYTF. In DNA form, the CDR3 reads TGCAGCATCCGGACAGGGGGCAACTATGGCTACACCTTC.

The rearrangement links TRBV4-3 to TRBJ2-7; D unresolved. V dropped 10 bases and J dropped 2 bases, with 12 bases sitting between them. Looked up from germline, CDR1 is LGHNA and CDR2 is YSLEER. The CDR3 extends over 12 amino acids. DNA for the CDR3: TGCGCCACAGCCGGGTTACCCTACGAGCAGTACTTC. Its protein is CATAGLPYEQYF.

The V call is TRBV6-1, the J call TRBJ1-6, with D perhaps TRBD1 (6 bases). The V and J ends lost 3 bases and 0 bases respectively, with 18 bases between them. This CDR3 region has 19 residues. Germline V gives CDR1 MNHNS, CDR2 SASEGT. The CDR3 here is CASSEKRGHPDSYNSPLHF. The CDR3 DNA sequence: TGTGCCAGCAGTGAGAAAAGGGGACACCCGGACTCCTATAATTCACCCCTCCACTTT.

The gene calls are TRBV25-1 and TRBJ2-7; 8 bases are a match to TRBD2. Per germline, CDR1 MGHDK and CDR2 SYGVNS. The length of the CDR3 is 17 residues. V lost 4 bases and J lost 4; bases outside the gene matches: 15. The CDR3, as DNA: TGTGCCAGCAGTGGGGGCCCCGGGTTAGCGGGAATGTACGAGCAGTACTTC. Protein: CASSGGPGLAGMYEQYF.

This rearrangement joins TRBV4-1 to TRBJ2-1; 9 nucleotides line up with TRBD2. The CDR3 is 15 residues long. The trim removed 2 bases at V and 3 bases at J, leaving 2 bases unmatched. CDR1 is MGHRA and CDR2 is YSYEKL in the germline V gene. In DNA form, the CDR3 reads TGCGCCAGCAGCCAACGAGCGGGAGGCTACAATGAGCAGTTCTTC. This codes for CASSQRAGGYNEQFF.